What follows is one TCR beta chain and its context. The CDR3 consists of 11 residues. Trimming stripped 7 bases from V and 6 bases from J, with 8 bases between. The germline CDR1 and CDR2 sequences are MDHEN and SYDVKM. In the source study's methods: Estimation of nucleated cell counts was performed using reference gene primer amplification. Profiling relied on immunoSEQ multiplex PCR, and the TCRdb table lists in-frame clones only, not all of them. V, J and clone size are those of that table, while D and trimming were read from the DNA. The profile shows about 150,000 clones, about 86% of them singletons. The sample comes from a study of blood T cell repertoires in COVID-19. Background on the study: Sites across the United States, Italy and Spain contributed samples from acute and convalescent COVID-19. Sample material is recorded as cDNA or gDNA derived from T cells, B-cell-depleted T cells, or PBMCs.

This sequence originates from a man in his sixties or seventies with acute or convalescent COVID-19. Sequencing used peripheral blood. The V gene is TRBV28, the J gene TRBJ2-3, with no clear D. The DNA of the CDR3 is TGTGCCAGCACCCCGGGTGATACGCAGTATTTT. Translated, it gives CASTPGDTQYF.